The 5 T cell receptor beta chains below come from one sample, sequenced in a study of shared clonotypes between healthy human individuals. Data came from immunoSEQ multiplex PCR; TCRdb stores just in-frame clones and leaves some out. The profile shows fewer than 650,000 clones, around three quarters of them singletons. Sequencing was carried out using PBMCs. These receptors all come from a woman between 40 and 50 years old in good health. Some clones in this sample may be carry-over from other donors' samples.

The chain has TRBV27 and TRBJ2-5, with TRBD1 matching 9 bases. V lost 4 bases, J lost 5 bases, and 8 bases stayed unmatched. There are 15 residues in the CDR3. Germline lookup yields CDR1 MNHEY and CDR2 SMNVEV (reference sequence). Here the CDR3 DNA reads TGTGCCAGCAGTTCAAACAGGGGGCAAGGGGAGACCCAGTACTTC. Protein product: CASSSNRGQGETQYF.

CDR3 in DNA: TGTGCCAGCAGAGGACAGGGATTTGTCGGGGAGCTGTTTTTT. It yields the protein CASRGQGFVGELFF. The chain carries TRBV7-9 and TRBJ2-2; TRBD1 matches 8 bases. The germline gives CDR1 SEHNR, CDR2 FQNEAQ (reference sequence). The CDR3 extends over 14 amino acids. V was clipped by 6 bases and J by 7 bases; unmatched bases: 7.

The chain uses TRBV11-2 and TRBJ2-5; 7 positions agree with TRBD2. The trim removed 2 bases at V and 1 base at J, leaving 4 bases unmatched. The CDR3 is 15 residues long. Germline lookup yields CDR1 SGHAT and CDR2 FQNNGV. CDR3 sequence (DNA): TGTGCCAGCAGCTTACTTCTAGCGGCCCAAGAGACCCAGTACTTC. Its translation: CASSLLLAAQETQYF.

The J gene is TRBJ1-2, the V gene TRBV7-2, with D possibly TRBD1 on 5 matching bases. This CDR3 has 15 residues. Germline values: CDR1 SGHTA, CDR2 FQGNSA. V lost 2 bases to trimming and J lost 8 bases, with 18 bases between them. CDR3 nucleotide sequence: TGTGCCAGCAGCTTAAGTGCCTCAAACCGGGGCGGCTACACCTTC. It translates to CASSLSASNRGGYTF.

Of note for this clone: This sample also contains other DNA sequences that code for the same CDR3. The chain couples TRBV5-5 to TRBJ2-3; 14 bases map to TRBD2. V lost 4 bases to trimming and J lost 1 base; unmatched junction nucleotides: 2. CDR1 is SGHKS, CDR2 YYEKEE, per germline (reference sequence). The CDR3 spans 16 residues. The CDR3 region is CASSLGLAGGTDTQYF. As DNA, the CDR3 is TGTGCCAGCAGCCTGGGACTAGCGGGAGGCACAGATACGCAGTATTTT.